This T cell receptor (beta chain) comes out of a study of shared clonotypes between healthy human individuals. The repertoire was sequenced with immunoSEQ multiplex PCR; TCRdb's copy has only in-frame clones and lacks some. The sample consists of some 2.1 million clones, around 95% of them appearing once. The CDR3 runs to 14 residues. Trimming took off 8 bases at V and 0 bases at J, with 14 bases between the two ends. CDR1 is MNHEY and CDR2 is SMNVEV in the germline V gene (reference sequence). The sample comprised naive CD4+ T cells sorted from blood. Subset here: CD45RA+ positively selected. V is TRBV27 and J is TRBJ2-7; tentatively, D is TRBD2 (6 bases). This clonotype was obtained from a young man in good health. The chain's CDR3 is CASPGTLSSYEQYF. The CDR3 DNA follows: TGTGCCAGCCCCGGGACTCTGAGCTCCTACGAGCAGTACTTC.